This T cell receptor beta chain was recorded in a study of CD8+ T cells in alopecia areata. Study in general: Treated patients swallowed 5 to 10 mg of oral tofacitinib twice daily. Severity scores in treated patients reflected the percentage of scalp affected. Study-level results: In scalp samples, resident alphabeta T cells of normal skin are also sequenced. Clonality in the scalp and expanded CD8+ clones ranked among the top 100 were significantly decreased by tofacitinib.

Treatment here: oral pan-JAK inhibitor, 5-10 mg twice daily. As for this clone: Antigen unknown.

After isolation, RNA underwent reverse transcription to generate cDNA as the sequencing template. Repertoires were generated with immunoSEQ multiplex PCR, while TCRdb's copy carries only in-frame clones and drops some. The sample has roughly 200,000 clones, about 48% seen once. The source is a human donor with alopecia areata. The source material was CD8+ T cells sorted from blood, sampled at week 24, from a patient treated with tofacitinib.

CDR3 region: CASSLQSDLNTEAFF. In nucleotides, the CDR3 is TGTGCCAGCAGCTTACAGAGCGACCTGAACACTGAAGCTTTCTTT. The chain uses TRBV13 and TRBJ1-1; no firm D call. The CDR3 length is 15 residues. In germline, CDR1 is PRHDT, CDR2 FYEKMQ (reference sequence). V was clipped by 2 bases and J by 0 bases, with 10 bases between them.